This note documents a single TCR beta chain sequence. The data stem from a study of T cells in Graves' hyperthyroidism and ophthalmopathy. Study context: Before any treatment, at initial diagnosis, peripheral blood was collected.

RNA transcripts were the template for amplifying TCR beta CDR3 regions. A first-round RT-PCR of the TCR CDR3 used the HTBI primer set. Each CDR3 protein is one row after TCRdb ran MiXCR on the multiplex PCR reads. The data show around 570,000 distinct CDR3 sequences, 20% seen once. Germline CDR1 reads SGHTA; CDR2 reads FQGNSA. Trimming pared 0 bases from V and 12 bases from J, leaving 15 bases between. The CDR3 has 15 amino acids. J is TRBJ1-6 and V is TRBV7-2; D is uncertain. The clonotype originates from a middle-aged man with Graves' ophthalmopathy. The sequencing sample was made of blood. CDR3 sequence (DNA): TGTGCCAGCAGCTTAGCGATGGGGAATGGCCAACCCCTCCACTTT. Translation: CASSLAMGNGQPLHF.